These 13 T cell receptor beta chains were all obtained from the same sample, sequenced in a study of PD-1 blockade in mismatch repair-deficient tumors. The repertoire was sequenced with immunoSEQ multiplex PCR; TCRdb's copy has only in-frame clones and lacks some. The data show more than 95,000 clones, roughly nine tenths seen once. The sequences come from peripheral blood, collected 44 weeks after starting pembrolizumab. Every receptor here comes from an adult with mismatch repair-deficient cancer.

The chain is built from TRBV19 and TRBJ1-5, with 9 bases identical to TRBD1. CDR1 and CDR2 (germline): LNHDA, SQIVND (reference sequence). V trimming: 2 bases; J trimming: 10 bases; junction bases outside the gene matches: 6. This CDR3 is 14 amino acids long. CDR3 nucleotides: TGTGCCAGTAGTATACTGGGACAGGGCGGACCCCAGCATTTT. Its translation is CASSILGQGGPQHF.

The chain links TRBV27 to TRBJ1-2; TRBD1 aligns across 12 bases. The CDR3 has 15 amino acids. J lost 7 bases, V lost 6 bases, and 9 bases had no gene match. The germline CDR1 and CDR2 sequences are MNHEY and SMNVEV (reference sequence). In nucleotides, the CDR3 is TGTGCCAGCAGACTAGGGGGACAGGGGGCCGGTGGCTACACCTTC. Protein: CASRLGGQGAGGYTF.

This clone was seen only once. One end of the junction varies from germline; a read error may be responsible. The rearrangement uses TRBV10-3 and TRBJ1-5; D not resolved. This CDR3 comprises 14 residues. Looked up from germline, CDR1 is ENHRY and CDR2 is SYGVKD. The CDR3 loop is CATSNVGGNQPQHF. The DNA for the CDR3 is TGTGCCACCAGTAATGTGGGAGGGAATCAGCCCCAGCATTTT.

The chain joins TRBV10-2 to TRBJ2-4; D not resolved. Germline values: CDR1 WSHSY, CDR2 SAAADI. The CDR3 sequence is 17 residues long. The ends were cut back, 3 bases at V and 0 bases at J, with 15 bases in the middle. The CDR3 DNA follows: TGCGCCAGCAGTGATTTTTCAGAGATACTAGCCAAAAACATTCAGTACTTC. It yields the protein CASSDFSEILAKNIQYF.

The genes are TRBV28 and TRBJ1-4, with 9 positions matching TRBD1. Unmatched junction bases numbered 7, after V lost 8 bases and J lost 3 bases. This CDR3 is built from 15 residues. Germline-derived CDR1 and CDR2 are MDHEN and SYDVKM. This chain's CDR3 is CASGTGTPANEKLFF. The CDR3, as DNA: TGTGCCAGCGGGACAGGGACCCCCGCTAATGAAAAACTGTTTTTT.

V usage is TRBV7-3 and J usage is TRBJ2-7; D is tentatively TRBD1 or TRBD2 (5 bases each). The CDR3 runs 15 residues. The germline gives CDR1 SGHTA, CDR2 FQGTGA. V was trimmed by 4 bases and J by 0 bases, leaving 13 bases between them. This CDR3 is CASSSGTLSSYEQYF. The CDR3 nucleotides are TGTGCCAGCAGCTCCGGGACCTTGAGCTCCTACGAGCAGTACTTC.

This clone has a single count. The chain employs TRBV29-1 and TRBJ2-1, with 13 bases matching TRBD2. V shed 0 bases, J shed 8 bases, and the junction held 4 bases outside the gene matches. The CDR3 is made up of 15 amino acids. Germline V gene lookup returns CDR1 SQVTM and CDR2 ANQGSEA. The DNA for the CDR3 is TGCAGCGTTGAAGAGGGGACTAGCGGGGTCGATGAGCAGTTCTTC. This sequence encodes CSVEEGTSGVDEQFF.

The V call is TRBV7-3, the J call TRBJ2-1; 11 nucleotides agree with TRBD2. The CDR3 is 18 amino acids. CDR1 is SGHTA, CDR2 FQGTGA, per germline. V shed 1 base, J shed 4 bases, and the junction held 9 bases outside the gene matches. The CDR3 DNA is TGTGCCAGCAGCTTAATCGGTGGCGGGACTAGCGGTTACAATGAGCAGTTCTTC. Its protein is CASSLIGGGTSGYNEQFF.

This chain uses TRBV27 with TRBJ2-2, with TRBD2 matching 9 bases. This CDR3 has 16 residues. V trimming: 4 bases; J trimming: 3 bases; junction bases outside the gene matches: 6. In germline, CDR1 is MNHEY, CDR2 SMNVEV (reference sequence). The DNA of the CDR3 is TGTGCCAGCAGTTCCTCCGGGACTAGCCACACCGGGGAGCTGTTTTTT. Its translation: CASSSSGTSHTGELFF.

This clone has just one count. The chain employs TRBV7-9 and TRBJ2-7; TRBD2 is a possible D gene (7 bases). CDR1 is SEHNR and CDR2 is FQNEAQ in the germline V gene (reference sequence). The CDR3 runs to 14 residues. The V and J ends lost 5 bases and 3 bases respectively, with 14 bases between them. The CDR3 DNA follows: TGTGCCAGCAGCAGCGGGACATCCGGCTACGAGCAGTACTTC. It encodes CASSSGTSGYEQYF.

The CDR3 region is CASRPGTGLSGELFF. The DNA for the CDR3 is TGTGCCAGCAGACCCGGGACAGGGTTGTCCGGGGAGCTGTTTTTT. This chain connects TRBV13 to TRBJ2-2, with 9 bases that match TRBD1. Germline V gene data show CDR1 as PRHDT and CDR2 as FYEKMQ (reference sequence). CDR3 length: 15 residues. Unmatched junction bases numbered 8, after V lost 6 bases and J lost 6 bases. The whole variable domain, filled in from reference TRBV13 and TRBJ2-2, reads AAGVIQSPRHLIKEKRETATLKCYPIPRHDTVYWYQQGPGQDPQFLISFYEKMQSDKGSIPDRFSAQQFSDYHSELNMSSLELGDSALYFCASRPGTGLSGELFFGEGSRLTVL.

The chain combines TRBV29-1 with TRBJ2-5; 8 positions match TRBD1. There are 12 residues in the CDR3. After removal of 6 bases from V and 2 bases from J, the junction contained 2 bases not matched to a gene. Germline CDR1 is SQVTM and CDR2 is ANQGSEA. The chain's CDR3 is CSVTGVQETQYF. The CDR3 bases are TGCAGCGTGACAGGGGTACAAGAGACCCAGTACTTC. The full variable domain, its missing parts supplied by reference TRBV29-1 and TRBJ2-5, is SAVISQKPSRDICQRGTSLTIQCQVDSQVTMMFWYRQQPGQSLTLIATANQGSEATYESGFVIDKFPISRPNLTFSTLTVSNMSPEDSSIYLCSVTGVQETQYFGPGTRLLVL.

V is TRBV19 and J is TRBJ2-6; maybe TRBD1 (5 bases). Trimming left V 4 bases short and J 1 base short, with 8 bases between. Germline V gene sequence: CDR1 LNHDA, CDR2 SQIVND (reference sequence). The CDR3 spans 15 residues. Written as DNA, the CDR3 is TGTGCCAGTAGTAAAGGGGAATCTGGGGCCAACGTCCTGACTTTC. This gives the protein CASSKGESGANVLTF.